This T cell receptor (beta chain) was retrieved from a study of OX40 agonist ivuxolimab in advanced cancers. The germline V gene encodes CDR1 MNHEY and CDR2 SVGAGI. CDR3 length: 14 amino acids. The V and J ends lost 8 bases and 3 bases respectively, with 14 bases between them. Produced via immunoSEQ multiplex PCR; TCRdb's table is partial and in-frame only. In the table there are roughly 76,000 clones, 75% to 95% of which are singletons. The chain links TRBV6-5 to TRBJ1-5; D unclear. This receptor was obtained from an adult with an advanced solid tumor such as melanoma, head and neck, liver or kidney cancer. Material: CD4+ or CD8+ T cells sorted from blood, obtained in a trial of the OX40 agonist ivuxolimab. CDR3 sequence (DNA): TGTGCCAGCGGTAAGGGCGGAACCAATCAGCCCCAGCATTTT. Amino acids: CASGKGGTNQPQHF.